This T cell receptor (beta chain) was retrieved from a study of early T cells in non-severe SARS-CoV-2 infection. TCRdb ran MiXCR on the 5' RACE reads and lists one entry per CDR3 protein. The table has 64,000 or so distinct CDR3 sequences, roughly 12% seen once. The receptor was derived from an adult who was a healthcare worker with PCR-confirmed SARS-CoV-2 infection or an uninfected control (not recorded which). The source was whole blood, collected at baseline.

CDR3 sequence (DNA): TGTGCCAGCAGCTCACTTCGACAGGGAGTAGGCCGAGGTGAAAAACTGTTTTTT. Translating gives CASSSLRQGVGRGEKLFF. The V and J genes are TRBV11-2 and TRBJ1-4, with 7 positions matching TRBD1. Germline assignment: CDR1 SGHAT and CDR2 FQNNGV. Trimming at V came to 4 bases and at J to 7 bases, leaving 18 bases not matched to a gene. This CDR3 is 18 amino acids long.